This T cell receptor beta chain came from a study of identical twins. Whole-study findings and limits: Out-of-frame alpha sequences shared by twins were enriched for low generation probability. Weaker excess twin sharing was observed in beta out-of-frame sequences.

Template switching added a universal primer binding site, and final cDNA carried unique molecular identifiers. TCRdb ran MiXCR on the 5' RACE reads and lists one entry per CDR3 protein. The data contain 200,000 to 250,000 distinct CDR3 sequences, around 6.6% of them seen just once; the ten biggest clones take up more than 3%. Trimming left V 1 base short and J 0 bases short, with 4 bases between. This CDR3 has 14 amino acids. Germline loops: CDR1 SGHKS, CDR2 YYEKEE (reference sequence). This clonotype occurred many times. The antigen is not known. These sequences were also reported in another study, on yellow fever vaccine responses in identical twins. As reported in that work: It has been reported that, in twins, the vaccine T cell response seemed partly convergent and partly personalized.

This sequence was found in a woman in her late teens or twenties in good health. The chain combines TRBV5-5 with TRBJ2-2; D gene ambiguous. Sequenced: memory (CD45RO+) T cells sorted from blood. CDR3 region: CASSLLSNTGELFF. For the CDR3, the DNA is TGTGCCAGCAGCTTGTTGTCGAACACCGGGGAGCTGTTTTTT.